This T cell receptor (beta chain) was identified during a study of memory CD4+ T cells and cytomegalovirus serostatus. Study-level information: Of the healthy Belgian adults, roughly ten were CMV seropositive and 24 seronegative.

The V gene end was trimmed by 3 bases and the J gene end by 2 bases; junction bases not matched to a gene: 3. CDR1 MGHRA and CDR2 YSYEKL come from the germline V gene. The CDR3 length is 15 residues. Details on this clone: The antigen is unknown.

Single viable CD3+CD4+CD8-CD45RO+ cells were sorted as the memory CD4+ T cells. Only in-frame clones appear in the TCRdb table, and some are missing; sequencing was by immunoSEQ multiplex PCR. The sample has roughly 64,000 clones; 60% to 80% are singletons. Study results and limitations: Median bootstrapped AUC for CMV status was just over 0.94 originally, 0.75 to 0.91 US-trained. Of under 200 reported CMV TCRbeta sequences, about 70 were found in memory CD4+ repertoires.

Sequenced: memory CD4+ T cells from blood. This TCR was sampled from an adult in good health and CMV-seronegative. This chain joins TRBV4-1 and TRBJ1-4; TRBD1 agrees at 7 bases. This CDR3 is CASSHLGQTNEKLFF. The CDR3 region has the DNA TGCGCCAGCAGCCACCTGGGACAGACTAATGAAAAACTGTTTTTT.